This is a list of T cell receptor beta chains from one sample in a study of shared T cell receptors in the human thymus. Assay used: immunoSEQ multiplex PCR; TCRdb lists only in-frame clones, some missing. The sample carries roughly 710,000 clones, 70% to 90% recorded once. This sample also appeared in a second study, on human thymus T cells.

Input material: thymocytes. The receptors derive from a girl younger than two with a congenital heart defect. Both conserved end residues are part of each CDR3. D genes are given only for firm matches. Not every row has a clone size; where given, it reads once, few, many or a size class.

D gene	V gene	J gene	clone size	CDR3 DNA	CDR3 protein
.	TRBV13	TRBJ2-7	.	TGTGCCAGCATCCGATCAACAGGGTCCTACGAGCAGTACTTC	CASIRSTGSYEQYF
TRBD2	TRBV2	TRBJ2-5	.	TGTGCCAGCAGTGAAGCGCTTCTGGAGCGGGGTGATGGCGAGACCCAGTACTTC	CASSEALLERGDGETQYF
.	TRBV2	TRBJ2-7	once	TGTGCCAGCAAAACAGACTCCTACGAGCAGTACTTC	CASKTDSYEQYF
TRBD1	TRBV7-2	TRBJ1-2	.	TGTGCCAGCAGCTGGGGACAGGGGGCGTATGGCTACACCTTC	CASSWGQGAYGYTF
.	TRBV6-1	TRBJ2-7	.	TGTGCCAGCAGTGGGGCAGTTCTGAAACCCGTTACATCCTACGAGCAGTACTTC	CASSGAVLKPVTSYEQYF
.	TRBV2	TRBJ1-1	.	TGTGCCAGCAGTGTTCTAGAATGGCGCACTGAAGCTTTCTTT	CASSVLEWRTEAFF
TRBD1	TRBV5-1	TRBJ2-5	.	TGCGCCAGCAGCTTGGGGGGCAGGGGGGAGACCCAGTACTTC	CASSLGGRGETQYF
.	TRBV4-1	TRBJ1-2	.	TGCGCCAGCAGGAAAAGAAATCGGGACAAGGGGCTCTATGGCTACACCTTC	CASRKRNRDKGLYGYTF
.	TRBV19	TRBJ2-1	.	TGTGCCAGTAGTATAATTCTCCCTCCGCGCAATGAGCAGTTCTTC	CASSIILPPRNEQFF
.	TRBV4-3	TRBJ1-1	.	TGCGCCAGCAGCCAAGTGTCGACGAGGTATTCAGAAGCTTTCTTT	CASSQVSTRYSEAFF
TRBD1	TRBV19	TRBJ1-6	.	TGTGCCAGTGCCGACCGACAGGGCTGGAATTCACCCCTCCACTTT	CASADRQGWNSPLHF
.	TRBV19	TRBJ1-1	.	TGTGCCAGTAGTATACGGGTGGGGCCAGGGGACGCTTTCTTT	CASSIRVGPGDAFF
.	TRBV4-1	TRBJ1-1	.	TGCGCCAGCAGCCAAACGGACAGCGGGATGAACACTGAAGCTTTCTTT	CASSQTDSGMNTEAFF
.	TRBV25-1	TRBJ2-3	.	TGTGCCAGCAGTGGTGAATCTAGCATTGTTACAGATACGCAGTATTTT	CASSGESSIVTDTQYF
.	TRBV30	TRBJ1-3	.	TGTGCCTGGAGTGGGACAGCGATCTCTGGAAACACCATATATTTT	CAWSGTAISGNTIYF
TRBD1	TRBV5-1	TRBJ1-6	once	TGCGCCAGCAGCTTGAAGGGCACAGGGGATTCACCCCTCCACTTT	CASSLKGTGDSPLHF
.	TRBV18	TRBJ1-3	.	TGTGCCAGCTCACCGGCAAACACCATATATTTT	CASSPANTIYF
.	TRBV28	TRBJ1-2	once	TGTGCCAGCAGCCCGACAGTACCAGCTAACTATGGCTACACCTTC	CASSPTVPANYGYTF
.	TRBV30	TRBJ2-7	.	TGTGCCTGGAGCGGGTTCCACGAGCAGTACTTC	CAWSGFHEQYF
.	TRBV4-1	TRBJ1-2	few	TGCGCCAGCTATTCGGTCCGGGGCTACACCTTC	CASYSVRGYTF
TRBD2	TRBV15	TRBJ2-3	.	TGTGCCACCAGCAGAAACTTTAGCGGGGGGGAATGGGGCACAGATACGCAGTATTTT	CATSRNFSGGEWGTDTQYF
TRBD1	TRBV4-2	TRBJ2-3	.	TGTGCCAGCAGCCGCATCCTTAGGGGGCAGGGGGATACAGATACGCAGTATTTT	CASSRILRGQGDTDTQYF
.	TRBV29-1	TRBJ1-1	once	TGCAGCGTTGAATTCCCTGCGGAGCGTTATCCTTTCTTT	CSVEFPAERYPFF
TRBD1	TRBV19	TRBJ1-1	.	TGTGCCAGTAGGTATTTCGGGGTCCCGGTCCCGCGGACAGGGGCTGAAGCTTTCTTT	CASRYFGVPVPRTGAEAFF
TRBD1	TRBV11-2	TRBJ2-7	.	TGTGCCAGCAGCTTAGATCTCAGGGACAGGACCTACGAGCAGTACTTC	CASSLDLRDRTYEQYF
.	TRBV9	TRBJ2-5	.	TGTGCCAGCAGCGTAGGTGGCCGACAGGGAGGACAACAAGAGACCCAGTACTTC	CASSVGGRQGGQQETQYF
TRBD1	TRBV19	TRBJ1-1	.	TGTGCCAGTAAACGGGACAGGGGTAGTGAAGCTTTCTTT	CASKRDRGSEAFF
.	TRBV14	TRBJ2-7	.	TGTGCCAGCAGCCAAGAGACCGGACAGCCCGACTCCTACGAGCAGTACTTC	CASSQETGQPDSYEQYF
TRBD1	TRBV30	TRBJ1-3	.	TGTGCCTGGAGCGACAGGGCTGGAAACACCATATATTTT	CAWSDRAGNTIYF
.	TRBV6-6	TRBJ1-2	.	TGTGCCAGCAGTTACGAACGCGATGGCTACACCTTC	CASSYERDGYTF
TRBD1	TRBV19	TRBJ1-2	few	TGTGCCAGTAGTTTCGGGACAGGGGGCTCGGGATACGGCTACACCTTC	CASSFGTGGSGYGYTF